The entry below gives a single T cell receptor beta chain sequence along with its context. The record originates from a study of shared clonotypes between healthy human individuals. This CDR3 has 17 residues. Germline trimming cut 4 bases from V and 5 bases from J; bases unmatched to any gene: 13. The repertoire was sequenced with immunoSEQ multiplex PCR; TCRdb's copy has only in-frame clones and lacks some. The sample records 1.5 million to 1.9 million clones, 95% to 99% being singletons. The chain employs TRBV23-1 and TRBJ1-1, with 10 bases identical to TRBD1. TRBV23-1 is placed among ORFs of uncertain function. The source material was naive CD4+ T cells sorted from blood. Specified subset: CD45RA+ positively selected. This clonotype was sampled from a man under 40 in good health. The CDR3 DNA sequence: TGCGCCAGCAGTCTACGGGACAGGGGCGGAGGAAGGACTGAAGCTTTCTTT. It codes for CASSLRDRGGGRTEAFF.